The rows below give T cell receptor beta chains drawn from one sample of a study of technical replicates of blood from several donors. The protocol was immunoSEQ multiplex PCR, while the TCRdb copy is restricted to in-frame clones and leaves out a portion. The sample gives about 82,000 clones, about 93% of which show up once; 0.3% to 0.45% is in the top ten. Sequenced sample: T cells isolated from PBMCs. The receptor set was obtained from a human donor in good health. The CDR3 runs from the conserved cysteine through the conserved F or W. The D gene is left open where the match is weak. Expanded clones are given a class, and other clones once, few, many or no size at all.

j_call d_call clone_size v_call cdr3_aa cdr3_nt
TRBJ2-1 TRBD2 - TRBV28 CASSFFRTSGYIYNEQFF TGTGCCAGCAGTTTTTTCCGGACTAGCGGGTACATATACAATGAGCAGTTCTTC
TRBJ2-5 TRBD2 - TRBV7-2 CASSLVSGTQETQYF TGTGCCAGCAGCTTAGTTAGCGGGACGCAAGAGACCCAGTACTTC
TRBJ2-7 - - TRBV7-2 CASSSETYFYEQYF TGTGCCAGCAGCTCCGAGACTTACTTCTACGAGCAGTACTTC
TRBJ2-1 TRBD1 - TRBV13 CASSATGTGANEQFF TGTGCCAGCAGCGCCACCGGGACAGGGGCCAATGAGCAGTTCTTC
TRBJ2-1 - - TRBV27 CASSLLPGEQFF TGTGCCAGCAGTTTACTTCCTGGCGAGCAGTTCTTC
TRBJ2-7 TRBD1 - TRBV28 CASTGTGGSYEQYF TGTGCCAGTACCGGGACAGGGGGTTCCTACGAGCAGTACTTC
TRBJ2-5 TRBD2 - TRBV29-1 CSVVLAGGVSSETQYF TGCAGCGTCGTACTAGCGGGAGGGGTTTCGTCTGAGACCCAGTACTTC
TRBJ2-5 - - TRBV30 CACPSQGGSATQYF TGTGCCTGTCCCTCACAGGGCGGGAGCGCGACCCAGTACTTC
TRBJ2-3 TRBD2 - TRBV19 CASSIWDYQSTDTQYF TGTGCCAGTAGTATTTGGGACTATCAAAGCACAGATACGCAGTATTTT
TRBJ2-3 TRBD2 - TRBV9 CASSGPPSGMDTQYF TGTGCCAGCAGCGGACCCCCAAGCGGGATGGATACGCAGTATTTT
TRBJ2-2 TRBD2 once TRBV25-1 CASSERTSGGTGELFF TGTGCCAGCAGTGAAAGGACTAGCGGGGGCACCGGGGAGCTGTTTTTT
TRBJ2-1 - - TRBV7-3 CASSEKAGGMTPSYNEQFF TGTGCCAGCAGCGAGAAGGCAGGGGGGATGACCCCCTCCTACAATGAGCAGTTCTTC
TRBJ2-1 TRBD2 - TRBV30 CAWSTGLAGGGSMFF TGTGCCTGGAGCACGGGACTAGCGGGAGGAGGGAGCATGTTCTTC
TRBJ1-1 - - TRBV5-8 CASSLGGNTEAFF TGTGCCAGCAGTTTGGGAGGGAACACTGAAGCTTTCTTT
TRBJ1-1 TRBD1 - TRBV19 CASREQGPTEAFF TGTGCCAGTAGAGAACAGGGGCCAACTGAAGCTTTCTTT
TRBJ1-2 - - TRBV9 CASSLDSRGYTF TGTGCCAGCAGCCTTGACAGTCGGGGCTACACCTTC
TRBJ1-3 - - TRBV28 CASSLVRTPGNTIYF TGTGCCAGCAGTTTGGTGAGGACACCGGGAAACACCATATATTTT
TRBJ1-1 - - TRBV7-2 CASSLIMTAEAFF TGTGCCAGCAGCTTAATCATGACAGCTGAAGCTTTCTTT
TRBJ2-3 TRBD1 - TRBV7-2 CASSLGQGGPTQYF TGTGCCAGCAGCTTAGGACAGGGGGGCCCTACGCAGTATTTT
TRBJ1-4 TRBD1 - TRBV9 CASSPRQGTNEKLFF TGTGCCAGCAGCCCTAGACAGGGGACTAATGAAAAACTGTTTTTT
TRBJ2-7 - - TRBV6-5 CASSYFGGRSYEQYF TGTGCCAGCAGTTACTTCGGCGGCCGATCGTACGAGCAGTACTTC
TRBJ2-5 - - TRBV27 CASSLFFSDPRQETQYF TGTGCCAGCAGTTTATTCTTTAGCGATCCTCGTCAAGAGACCCAGTACTTC
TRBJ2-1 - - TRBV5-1 CASSLDSRSSYNEQFF TGCGCCAGCAGCTTGGACTCGAGGAGCTCCTACAATGAGCAGTTCTTC
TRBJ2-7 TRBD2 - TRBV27 CASGLADLYEQYF TGTGCCAGCGGCCTAGCGGATCTTTACGAGCAGTACTTC
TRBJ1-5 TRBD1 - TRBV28 CASYTGTGIVQPQHF TGTGCCAGTTATACCGGGACAGGGATCGTCCAGCCCCAGCATTTT
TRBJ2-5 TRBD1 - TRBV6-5 CASSYLDREETQYF TGTGCCAGCAGTTACTTGGACAGGGAAGAGACCCAGTACTTC
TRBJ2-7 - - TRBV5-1 CASSSSYEQYF TGCGCCAGCAGCTCATCCTACGAGCAGTACTTC
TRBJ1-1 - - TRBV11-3 CASSRREGLNTEAFF TGTGCCAGCAGCAGAAGGGAGGGGCTTAACACTGAAGCTTTCTTT
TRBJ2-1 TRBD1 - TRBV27 CASSSGQGFYNEQFF TGTGCCAGCAGTTCTGGACAGGGCTTTTACAATGAGCAGTTCTTC
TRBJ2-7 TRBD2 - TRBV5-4 CASSYGLAAYDEQYF TGTGCCAGCAGCTACGGACTAGCGGCGTACGACGAGCAGTACTTC
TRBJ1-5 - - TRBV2 CASSERDNYQPQHF TGTGCCAGCAGTGAAAGGGACAATTATCAGCCCCAGCATTTT
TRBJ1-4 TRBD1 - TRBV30 CAWSVHGTGNEKLFF TGTGCCTGGAGTGTACATGGGACAGGAAACGAAAAACTGTTTTTT
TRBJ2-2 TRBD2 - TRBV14 CASSLIAGTNTGELFF TGTGCCAGCAGCCTGATAGCGGGAACGAACACCGGGGAGCTGTTTTTT
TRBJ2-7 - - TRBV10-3 CAISEGIGDYEQYF TGTGCCATCAGTGAAGGGATAGGGGACTACGAGCAGTACTTC
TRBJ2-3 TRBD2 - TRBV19 CASSTPRLAGGADTQYF TGTGCCAGTAGTACCCCCCGACTAGCGGGAGGTGCAGATACGCAGTATTTT
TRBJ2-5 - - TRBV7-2 CASSSQNQETQYF TGTGCCAGCAGCTCCCAAAACCAAGAGACCCAGTACTTC